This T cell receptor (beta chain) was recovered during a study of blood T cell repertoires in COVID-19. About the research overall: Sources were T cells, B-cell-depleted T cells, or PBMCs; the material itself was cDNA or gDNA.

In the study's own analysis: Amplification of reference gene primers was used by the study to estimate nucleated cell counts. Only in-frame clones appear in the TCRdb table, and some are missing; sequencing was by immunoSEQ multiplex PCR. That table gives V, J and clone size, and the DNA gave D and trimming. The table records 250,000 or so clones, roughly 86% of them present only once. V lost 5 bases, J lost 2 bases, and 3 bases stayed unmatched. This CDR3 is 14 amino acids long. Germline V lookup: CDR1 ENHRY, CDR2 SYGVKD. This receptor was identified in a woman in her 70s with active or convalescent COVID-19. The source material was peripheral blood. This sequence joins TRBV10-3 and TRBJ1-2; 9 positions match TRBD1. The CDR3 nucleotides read TGTGCCATCAGTACCGGGACAGGGAACTATGGCTACACCTTC. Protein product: CAISTGTGNYGYTF.